What follows is one T cell receptor (beta chain) and its context. Sequencing used immunoSEQ multiplex PCR; TCRdb keeps in-frame clones, though not all of them. This table holds roughly 120,000 clones, 75% to 90% found once. This CDR3 comprises 12 residues. From germline, CDR1 is SGHRS and CDR2 YFSETQ. Trimming removed 2 bases from V and 6 bases from J, with 8 bases in between. The sample is drawn from a study of control samples from healthy donors and cancer patients. Input material: PBMCs. The receptor was isolated from a woman aged 45-60 years with colorectal cancer. V and J are TRBV5-1 and TRBJ1-1; no clear D gene. CDR3: CASSFGSSEAFF. CDR3 DNA: TGCGCCAGCAGCTTCGGCAGTTCTGAAGCTTTCTTT.